This T cell receptor (beta chain) was retrieved from a study of cytomegalovirus exposure and HLA in healthy donors. Looking at the study overall: Researchers previously reported finding fewer than 140 million unique TCR beta sequences from approximately 200 million T cells.

General observations from the study: Associated with HLA alleles at 0.05 false discovery rate in a later analysis were 15,000 to 20,000 TCR beta sequences.

This CDR3 is 14 amino acids long. The V gene's germline CDR1 is MNHEY and CDR2 SMNVEV (reference sequence). V gave up 2 bases and J gave up 2 bases, with 6 bases separating them. It was with 60 Vbeta and 13 Jbeta primers that the PCR ran. The data were produced by immunoSEQ multiplex PCR, yet TCRdb's version contains in-frame clones alone and is incomplete. In the table there are more than 95,000 clones, approximately 79% of which are singletons. For this clone: The target antigen is unknown.

It was healthy bone marrow donors who served as donors. J is TRBJ2-2 and V is TRBV27; D unresolved. The sample consisted of PBMCs. This TCR came from a man between 50 and 59 years old in good health and CMV-seropositive. The chain's CDR3 is CASSLAYNTGELFF. The CDR3 DNA reads as TGTGCCAGCAGTTTAGCCTACAACACCGGGGAGCTGTTTTTT.